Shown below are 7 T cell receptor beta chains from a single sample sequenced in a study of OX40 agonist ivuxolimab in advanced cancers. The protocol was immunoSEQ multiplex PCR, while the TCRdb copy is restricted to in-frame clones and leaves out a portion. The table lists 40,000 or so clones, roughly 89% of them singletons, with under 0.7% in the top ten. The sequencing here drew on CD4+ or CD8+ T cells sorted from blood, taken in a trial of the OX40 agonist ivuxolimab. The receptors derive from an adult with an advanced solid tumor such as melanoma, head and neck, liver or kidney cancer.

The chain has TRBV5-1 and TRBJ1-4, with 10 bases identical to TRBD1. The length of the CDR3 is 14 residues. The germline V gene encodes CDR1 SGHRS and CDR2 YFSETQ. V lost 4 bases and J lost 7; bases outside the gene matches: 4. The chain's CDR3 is CASSLDRGSEKLFF. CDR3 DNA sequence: TGCGCCAGCAGCCTGGACAGGGGGAGTGAAAAACTGTTTTTT.

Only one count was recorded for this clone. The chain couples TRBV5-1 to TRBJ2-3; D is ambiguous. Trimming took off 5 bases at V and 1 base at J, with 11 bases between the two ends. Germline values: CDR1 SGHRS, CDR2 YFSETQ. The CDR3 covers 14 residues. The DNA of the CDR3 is TGCGCCAGCAGGTCCTTAGGCGGCACAGATACGCAGTATTTT. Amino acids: CASRSLGGTDTQYF.

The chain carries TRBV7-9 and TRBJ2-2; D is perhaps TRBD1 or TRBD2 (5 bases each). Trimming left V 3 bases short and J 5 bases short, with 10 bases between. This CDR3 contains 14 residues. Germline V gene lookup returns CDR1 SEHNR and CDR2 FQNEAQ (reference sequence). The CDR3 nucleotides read TGTGCCAGCAGCTTTGGGGGTATGACCGGGGAGCTGTTTTTT. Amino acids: CASSFGGMTGELFF.

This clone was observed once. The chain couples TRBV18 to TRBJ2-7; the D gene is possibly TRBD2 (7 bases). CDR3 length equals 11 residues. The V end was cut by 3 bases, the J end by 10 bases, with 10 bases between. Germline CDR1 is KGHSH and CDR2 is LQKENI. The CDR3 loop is CASSPGGHQYF. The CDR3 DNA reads TGTGCCAGCTCACCGGGGGGGCATCAGTACTTC.

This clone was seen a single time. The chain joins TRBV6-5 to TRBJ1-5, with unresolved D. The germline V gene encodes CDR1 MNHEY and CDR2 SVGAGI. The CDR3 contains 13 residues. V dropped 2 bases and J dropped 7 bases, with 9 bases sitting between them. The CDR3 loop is CASSYGREQPQHF. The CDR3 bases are TGTGCCAGCAGTTACGGGAGGGAACAGCCCCAGCATTTT.

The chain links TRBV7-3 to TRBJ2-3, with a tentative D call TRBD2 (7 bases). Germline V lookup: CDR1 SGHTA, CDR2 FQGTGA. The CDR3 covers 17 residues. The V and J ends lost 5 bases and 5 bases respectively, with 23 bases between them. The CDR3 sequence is CASSPRTSGGARDTQYF. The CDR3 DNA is TGTGCCAGCAGCCCCAGGACTAGTGGGGGGGCCAGAGATACGCAGTATTTT. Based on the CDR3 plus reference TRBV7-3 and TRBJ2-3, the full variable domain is GAGVSQTPSNKVTEKGKYVELRCDPISGHTALYWYRQSLGQGPEFLIYFQGTGAADDSGLPNDRFFAVRPEGSVSTLKIQRTERGDSAVYLCASSPRTSGGARDTQYFGPGTRLTVL.

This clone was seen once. The CDR3 DNA is TGTGCCAGCCGTACTACAAGAGAATCGGGACGGACCCCCAATCAGCCCCAGCATTTT. It specifies CASRTTRESGRTPNQPQHF. The chain is built from TRBV2 and TRBJ1-5; the D gene is possibly TRBD1 (5 bases). CDR1 is SNHLY, CDR2 FYNNEI, per germline. The V end was cut by 8 bases, the J end by 3 bases, with 29 bases between. This CDR3 comprises 19 residues.